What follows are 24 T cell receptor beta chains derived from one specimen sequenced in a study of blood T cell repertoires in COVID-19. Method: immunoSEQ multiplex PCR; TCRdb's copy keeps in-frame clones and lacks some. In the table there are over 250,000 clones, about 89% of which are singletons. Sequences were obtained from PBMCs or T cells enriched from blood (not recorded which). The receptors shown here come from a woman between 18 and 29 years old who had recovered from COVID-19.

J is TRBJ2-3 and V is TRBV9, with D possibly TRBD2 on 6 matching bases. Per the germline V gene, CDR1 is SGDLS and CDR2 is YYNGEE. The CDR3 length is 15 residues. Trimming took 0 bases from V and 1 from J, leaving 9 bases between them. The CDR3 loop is CASSVDSGGTDTQYF. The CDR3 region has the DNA TGTGCCAGCAGCGTAGATAGCGGAGGCACAGATACGCAGTATTTT.

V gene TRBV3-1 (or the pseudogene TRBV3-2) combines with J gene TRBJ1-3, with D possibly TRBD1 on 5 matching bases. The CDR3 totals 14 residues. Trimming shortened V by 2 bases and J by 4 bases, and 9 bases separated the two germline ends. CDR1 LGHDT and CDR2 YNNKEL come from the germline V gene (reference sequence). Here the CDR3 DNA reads TGTGCCAGCAGCCAAACAGGCTCCGGAAACACCATATATTTT. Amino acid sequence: CASSQTGSGNTIYF.

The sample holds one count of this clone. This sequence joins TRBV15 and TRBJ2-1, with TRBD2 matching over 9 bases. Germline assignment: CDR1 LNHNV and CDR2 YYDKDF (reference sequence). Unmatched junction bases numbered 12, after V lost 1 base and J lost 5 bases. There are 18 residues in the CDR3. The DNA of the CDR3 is TGTGCCACCAGCAGAGTATCGTTCCGGGCTAGCGGGGACAATGAGCAGTTCTTC. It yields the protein CATSRVSFRASGDNEQFF.

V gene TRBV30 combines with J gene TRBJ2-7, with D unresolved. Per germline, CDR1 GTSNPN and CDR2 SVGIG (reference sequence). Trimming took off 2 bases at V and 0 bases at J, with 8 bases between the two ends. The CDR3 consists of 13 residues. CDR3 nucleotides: TGTGCCTGGAGTATAGTCGGCTCCTACGAGCAGTACTTC. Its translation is CAWSIVGSYEQYF.

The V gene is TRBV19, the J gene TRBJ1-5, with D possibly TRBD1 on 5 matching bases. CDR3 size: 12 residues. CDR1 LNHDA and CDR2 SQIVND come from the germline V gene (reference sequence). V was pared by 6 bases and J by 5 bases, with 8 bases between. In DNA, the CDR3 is TGTGCCAGTAGGGAGACAGATCAGCCCCAGCATTTT. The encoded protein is CASRETDQPQHF.

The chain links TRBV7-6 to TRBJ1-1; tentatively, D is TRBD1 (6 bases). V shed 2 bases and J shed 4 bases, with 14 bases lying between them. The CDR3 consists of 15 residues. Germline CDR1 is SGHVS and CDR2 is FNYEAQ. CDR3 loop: CASSLRGAHATEAFF. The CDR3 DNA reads TGTGCCAGCAGCTTACGGGGGGCGCATGCCACTGAAGCTTTCTTT.

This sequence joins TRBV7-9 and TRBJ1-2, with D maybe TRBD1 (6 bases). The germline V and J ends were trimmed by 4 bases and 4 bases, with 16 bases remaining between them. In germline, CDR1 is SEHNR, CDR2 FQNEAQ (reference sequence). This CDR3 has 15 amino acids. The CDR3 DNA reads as TGTGCCAGCAGCTCCACCGACAGGCGCCCCTATGGCTACACCTTC. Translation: CASSSTDRRPYGYTF.

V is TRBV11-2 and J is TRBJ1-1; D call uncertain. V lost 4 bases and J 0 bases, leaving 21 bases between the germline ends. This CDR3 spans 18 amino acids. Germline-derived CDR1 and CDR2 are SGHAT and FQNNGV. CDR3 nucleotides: TGTGCCAGCAGCTCATGGCGACCAAAACGAGGTATGAACACTGAAGCTTTCTTT. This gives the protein CASSSWRPKRGMNTEAFF.

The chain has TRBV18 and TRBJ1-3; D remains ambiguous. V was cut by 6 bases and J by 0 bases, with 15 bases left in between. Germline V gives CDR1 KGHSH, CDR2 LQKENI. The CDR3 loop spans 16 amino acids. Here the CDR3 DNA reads TGTGCCAGCTCGCCCAAACAGAGCCGCTCTGGAAACACCATATATTTT. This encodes CASSPKQSRSGNTIYF.

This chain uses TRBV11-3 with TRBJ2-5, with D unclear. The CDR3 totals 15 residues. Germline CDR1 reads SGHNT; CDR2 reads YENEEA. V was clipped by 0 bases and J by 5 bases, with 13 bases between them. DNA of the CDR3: TGTGCCAGCAGCTTAGATATTCCGGGTAGGGAGACCCAGTACTTC. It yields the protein CASSLDIPGRETQYF.

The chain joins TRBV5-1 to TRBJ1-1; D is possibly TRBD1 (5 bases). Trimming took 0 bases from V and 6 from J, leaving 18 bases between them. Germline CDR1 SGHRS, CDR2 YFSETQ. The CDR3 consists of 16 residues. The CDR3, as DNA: TGCGCCAGCAGCTTGGACTCCGCCAGGGCGGGATCTGAAGCTTTCTTT. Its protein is CASSLDSARAGSEAFF.

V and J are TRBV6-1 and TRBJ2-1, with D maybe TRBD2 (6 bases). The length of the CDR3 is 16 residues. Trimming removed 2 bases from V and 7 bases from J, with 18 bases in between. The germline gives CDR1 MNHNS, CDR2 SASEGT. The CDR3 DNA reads TGTGCCAGCAGTGAATCCCTAGCGCTATCCGGGAATGAGCAGTTCTTC. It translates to CASSESLALSGNEQFF.

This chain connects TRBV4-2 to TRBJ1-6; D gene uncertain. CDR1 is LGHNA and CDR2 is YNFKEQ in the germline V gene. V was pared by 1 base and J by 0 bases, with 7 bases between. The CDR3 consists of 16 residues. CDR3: CASSQVRSSYNSPLHF. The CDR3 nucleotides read TGTGCCAGCAGCCAAGTTAGGAGCTCCTATAATTCACCCCTCCACTTT.

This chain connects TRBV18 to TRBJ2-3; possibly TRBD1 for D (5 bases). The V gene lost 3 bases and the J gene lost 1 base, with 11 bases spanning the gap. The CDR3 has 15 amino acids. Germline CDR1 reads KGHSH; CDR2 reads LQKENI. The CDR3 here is CASSPLTARTDTQYF. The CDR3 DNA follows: TGTGCCAGCTCACCCTTGACAGCACGCACAGATACGCAGTATTTT.

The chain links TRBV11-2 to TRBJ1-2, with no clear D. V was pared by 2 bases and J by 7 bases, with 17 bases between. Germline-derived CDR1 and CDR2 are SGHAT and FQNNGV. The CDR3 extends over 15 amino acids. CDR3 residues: CASSLTHSAGSGYTF. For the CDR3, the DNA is TGTGCCAGCAGCTTAACCCACAGCGCGGGGAGTGGCTACACCTTC.

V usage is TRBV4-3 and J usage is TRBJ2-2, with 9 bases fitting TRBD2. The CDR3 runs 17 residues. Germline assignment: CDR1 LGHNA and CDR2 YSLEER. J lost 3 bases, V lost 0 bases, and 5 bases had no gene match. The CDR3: CASSQEVAGAYTGELFF. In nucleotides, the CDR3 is TGCGCCAGCAGCCAAGAGGTAGCGGGGGCGTACACCGGGGAGCTGTTTTTT.

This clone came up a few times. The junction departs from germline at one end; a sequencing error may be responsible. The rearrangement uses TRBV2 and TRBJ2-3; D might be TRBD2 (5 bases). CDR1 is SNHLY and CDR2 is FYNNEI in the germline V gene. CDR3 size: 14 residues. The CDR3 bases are TGTGCCAGCAGGGAAGGACTGAGCACAGATACGCAGTATTTT. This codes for CASREGLSTDTQYF.

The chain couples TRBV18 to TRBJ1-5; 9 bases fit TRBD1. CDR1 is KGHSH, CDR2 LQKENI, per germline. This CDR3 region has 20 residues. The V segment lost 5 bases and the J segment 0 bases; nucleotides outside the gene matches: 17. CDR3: CASSTEGMDRGTISNQPQHF. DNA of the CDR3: TGTGCCAGCTCAACAGAGGGCATGGACAGGGGTACAATTAGCAATCAGCCCCAGCATTTT. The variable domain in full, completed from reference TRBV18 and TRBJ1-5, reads NAGVMQNPRHLVRRRGQEARLRCSPMKGHSHVYWYRQLPEEGLKFMVYLQKENIIDESGMPKERFSAEFPKEGPSILRIQQVVRGDSAAYFCASSTEGMDRGTISNQPQHFGDGTRLSIL.

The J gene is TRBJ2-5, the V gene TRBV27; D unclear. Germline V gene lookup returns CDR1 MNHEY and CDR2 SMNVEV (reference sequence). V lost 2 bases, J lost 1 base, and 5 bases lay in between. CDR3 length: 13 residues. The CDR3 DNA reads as TGTGCCAGCAGTTTACCCCGCCAAGAGACCCAGTACTTC. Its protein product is CASSLPRQETQYF.

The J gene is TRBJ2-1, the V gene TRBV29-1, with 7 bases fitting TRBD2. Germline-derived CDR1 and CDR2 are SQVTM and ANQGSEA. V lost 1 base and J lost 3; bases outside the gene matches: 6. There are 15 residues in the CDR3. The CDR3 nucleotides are TGCAGCGTTGAAGGGCGGGGGACCGGCTACAATGAGCAGTTCTTC. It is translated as CSVEGRGTGYNEQFF.

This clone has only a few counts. DNA for the CDR3: TGTGCCAGCAGCCAAGACCTAGCGGCTACGCAGTATTTT. Its translation is CASSQDLAATQYF. The V call is TRBV3-1 (or the pseudogene TRBV3-2), the J call TRBJ2-3; 7 bases fit TRBD2. Germline CDR1 reads LGHDT; CDR2 reads YNNKEL (reference sequence). The CDR3 has 13 amino acids. The V and J ends lost 0 bases and 8 bases, in that order; junction bases with no gene match: 2.

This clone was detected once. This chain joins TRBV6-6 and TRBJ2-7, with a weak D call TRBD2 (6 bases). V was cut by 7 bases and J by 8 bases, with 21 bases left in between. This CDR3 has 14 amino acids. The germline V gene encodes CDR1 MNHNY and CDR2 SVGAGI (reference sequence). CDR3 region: CASTPGTPVGKQYF. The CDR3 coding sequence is TGTGCCAGCACCCCCGGGACTCCCGTAGGAAAGCAGTACTTC.

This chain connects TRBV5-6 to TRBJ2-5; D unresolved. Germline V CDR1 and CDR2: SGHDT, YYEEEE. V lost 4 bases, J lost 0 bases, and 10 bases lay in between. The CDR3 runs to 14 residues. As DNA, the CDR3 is TGTGCCAGCAGCAAGAGACTGAACCAAGAGACCCAGTACTTC. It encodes CASSKRLNQETQYF.

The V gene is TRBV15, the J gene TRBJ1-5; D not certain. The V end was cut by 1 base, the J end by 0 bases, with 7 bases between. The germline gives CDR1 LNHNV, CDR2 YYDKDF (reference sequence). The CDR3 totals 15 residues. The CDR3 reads CATSRGVNSNQPQHF. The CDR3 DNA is TGTGCCACCAGCAGAGGCGTGAATAGCAATCAGCCCCAGCATTTT.